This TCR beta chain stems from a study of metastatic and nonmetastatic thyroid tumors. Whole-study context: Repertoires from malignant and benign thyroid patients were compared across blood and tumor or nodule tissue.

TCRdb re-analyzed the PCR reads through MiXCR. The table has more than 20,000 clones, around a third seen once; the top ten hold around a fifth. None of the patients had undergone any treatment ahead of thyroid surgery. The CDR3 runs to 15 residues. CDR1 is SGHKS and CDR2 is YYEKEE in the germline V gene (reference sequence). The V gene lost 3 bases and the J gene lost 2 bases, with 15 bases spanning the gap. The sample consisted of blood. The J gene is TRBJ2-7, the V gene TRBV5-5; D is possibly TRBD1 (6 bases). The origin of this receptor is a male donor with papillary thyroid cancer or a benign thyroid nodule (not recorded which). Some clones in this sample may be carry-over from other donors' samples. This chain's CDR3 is CASSSLGTGTYEQYF. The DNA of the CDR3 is TGTGCCAGCAGCTCCCTGGGAACAGGGACCTACGAGCAGTACTTC.